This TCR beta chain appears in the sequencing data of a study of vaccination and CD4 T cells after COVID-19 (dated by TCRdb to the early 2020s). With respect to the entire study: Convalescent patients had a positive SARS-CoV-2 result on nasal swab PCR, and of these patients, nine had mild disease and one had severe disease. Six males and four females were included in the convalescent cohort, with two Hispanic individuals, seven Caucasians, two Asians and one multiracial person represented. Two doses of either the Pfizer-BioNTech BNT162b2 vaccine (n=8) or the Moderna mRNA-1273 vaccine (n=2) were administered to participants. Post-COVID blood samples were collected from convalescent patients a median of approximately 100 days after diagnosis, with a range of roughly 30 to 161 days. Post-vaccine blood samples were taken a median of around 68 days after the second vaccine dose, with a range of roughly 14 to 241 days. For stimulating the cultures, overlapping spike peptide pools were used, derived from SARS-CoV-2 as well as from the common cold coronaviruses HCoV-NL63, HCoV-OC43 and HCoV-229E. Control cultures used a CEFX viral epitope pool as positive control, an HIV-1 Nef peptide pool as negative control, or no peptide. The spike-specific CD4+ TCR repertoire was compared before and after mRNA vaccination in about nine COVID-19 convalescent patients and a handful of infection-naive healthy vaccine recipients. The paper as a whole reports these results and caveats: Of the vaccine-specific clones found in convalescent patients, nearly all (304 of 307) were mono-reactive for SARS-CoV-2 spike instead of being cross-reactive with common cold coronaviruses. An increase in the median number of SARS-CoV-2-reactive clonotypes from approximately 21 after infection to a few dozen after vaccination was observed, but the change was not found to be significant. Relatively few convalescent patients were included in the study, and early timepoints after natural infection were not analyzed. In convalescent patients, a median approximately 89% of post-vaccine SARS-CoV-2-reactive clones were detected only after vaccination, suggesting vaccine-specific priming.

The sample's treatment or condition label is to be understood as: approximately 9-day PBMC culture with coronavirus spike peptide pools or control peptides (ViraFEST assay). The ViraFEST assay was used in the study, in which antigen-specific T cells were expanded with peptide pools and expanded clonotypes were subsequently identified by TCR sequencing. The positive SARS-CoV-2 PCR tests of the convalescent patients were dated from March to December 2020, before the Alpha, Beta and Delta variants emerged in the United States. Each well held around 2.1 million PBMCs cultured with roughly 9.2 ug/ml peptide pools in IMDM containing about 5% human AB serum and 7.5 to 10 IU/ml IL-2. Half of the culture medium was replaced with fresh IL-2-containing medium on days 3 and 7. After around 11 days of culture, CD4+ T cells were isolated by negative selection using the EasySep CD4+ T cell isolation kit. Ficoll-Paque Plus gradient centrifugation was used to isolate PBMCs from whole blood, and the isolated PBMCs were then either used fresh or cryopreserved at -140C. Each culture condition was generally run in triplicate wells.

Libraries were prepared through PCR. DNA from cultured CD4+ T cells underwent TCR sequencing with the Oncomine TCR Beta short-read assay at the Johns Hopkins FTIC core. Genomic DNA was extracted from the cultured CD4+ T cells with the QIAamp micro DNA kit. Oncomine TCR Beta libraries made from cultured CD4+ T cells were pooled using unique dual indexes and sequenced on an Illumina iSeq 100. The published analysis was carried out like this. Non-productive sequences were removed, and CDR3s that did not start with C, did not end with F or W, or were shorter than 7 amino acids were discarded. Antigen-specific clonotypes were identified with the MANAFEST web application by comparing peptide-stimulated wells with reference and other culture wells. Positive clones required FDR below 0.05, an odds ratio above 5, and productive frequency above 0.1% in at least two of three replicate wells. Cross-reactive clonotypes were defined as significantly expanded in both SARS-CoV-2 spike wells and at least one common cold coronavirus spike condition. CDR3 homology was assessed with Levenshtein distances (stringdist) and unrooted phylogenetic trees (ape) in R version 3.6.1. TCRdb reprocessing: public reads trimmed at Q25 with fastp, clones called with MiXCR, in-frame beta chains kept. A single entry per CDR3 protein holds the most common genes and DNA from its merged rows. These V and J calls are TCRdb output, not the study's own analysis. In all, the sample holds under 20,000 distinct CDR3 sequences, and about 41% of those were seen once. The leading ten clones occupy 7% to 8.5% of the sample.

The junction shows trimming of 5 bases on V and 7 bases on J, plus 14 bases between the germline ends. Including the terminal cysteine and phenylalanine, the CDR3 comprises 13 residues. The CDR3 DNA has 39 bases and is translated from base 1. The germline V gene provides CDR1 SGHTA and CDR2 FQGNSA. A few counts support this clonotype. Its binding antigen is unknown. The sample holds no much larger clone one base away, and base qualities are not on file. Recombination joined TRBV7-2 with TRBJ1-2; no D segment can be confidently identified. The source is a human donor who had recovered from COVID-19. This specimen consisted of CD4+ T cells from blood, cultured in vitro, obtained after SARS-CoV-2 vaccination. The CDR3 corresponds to CASSPPIRGGYTF. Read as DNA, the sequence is TGTGCCAGCAGCCCCCCCATCCGGGGTGGCTACACCTTC. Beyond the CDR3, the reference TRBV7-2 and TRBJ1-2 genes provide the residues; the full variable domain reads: GAGVSQSPSNKVTEKGKDVELRCDPISGHTALYWYRQSLGQGLEFLIYFQGNSAPDKSGLPSDRFSAERTGGSVSTLTIQRTQQEDSAVYLCASSPPIRGGYTFGSGTRLTVV.